These 10 T cell receptor beta chains were sequenced from one sample in a study of blood T cell repertoires in COVID-19. The data were produced by immunoSEQ multiplex PCR, yet TCRdb's version contains in-frame clones alone and is incomplete. In the table there are under 450,000 clones, around 88% of which are singletons. Sequenced: peripheral blood. These receptors originate from a woman aged 45 to 65 with COVID-19, enrolled during active disease.

The chain has TRBV20-1 and TRBJ1-2; 8 bases map to TRBD1. Germline lookup yields CDR1 DFQATT and CDR2 SNEGSKA (reference sequence). J lost 5 bases, V lost 7 bases, and 3 bases had no gene match. The CDR3 totals 11 residues. This CDR3 is CSDRTGYGYTF. CDR3 nucleotides: TGCAGTGATAGGACAGGGTATGGCTACACCTTC.

This clone was observed a handful of times. The chain joins TRBV28 to TRBJ2-6; D might be TRBD1 (5 bases). The V end lost 10 bases, the J end lost 2 bases, and 15 bases lay between the germline ends. The length of the CDR3 is 15 residues. Germline values: CDR1 MDHEN, CDR2 SYDVKM. In nucleotides, the CDR3 is TGTGCCACGACAGCACCTCCCGCTGGGGCCAACGTCCTGACTTTC. It translates to CATTAPPAGANVLTF.

The chain links TRBV5-6 to TRBJ2-6; D remains ambiguous. Germline assignment: CDR1 SGHDT and CDR2 YYEEEE. CDR3 length: 14 amino acids. Trimming removed 0 bases at V and 2 bases at J, with 3 bases between. The CDR3 reads CASSLGTGANVLTF. The CDR3, as DNA: TGTGCCAGCAGCTTGGGTACTGGGGCCAACGTCCTGACTTTC.

The gene calls are TRBV10-3 and TRBJ1-2, with 7 bases that match TRBD1. Looked up from germline, CDR1 is ENHRY and CDR2 is SYGVKD. V gave up 5 bases and J gave up 0 bases; unmatched junction bases: 3. The CDR3 spans 14 residues. CDR3 loop: CAISPGQSNYGYTF. The CDR3 bases are TGTGCCATCAGTCCGGGACAGTCTAACTATGGCTACACCTTC.

This chain uses TRBV24-1 with TRBJ1-4; 9 positions match TRBD1. The CDR3 runs 16 residues. V lost 3 bases and J lost 5; bases outside the gene matches: 6. Looked up from germline, CDR1 is KGHDR and CDR2 is SFDVKD. DNA for the CDR3: TGTGCCACCAGTGATCATACCGGGACAGGGAATGAAAAACTGTTTTTT. Amino acid sequence: CATSDHTGTGNEKLFF.

This clone occurred once. V is TRBV6-5 and J is TRBJ2-4, with D tentatively TRBD2 (7 bases). The CDR3 runs to 12 residues. V was cut by 8 bases and J by 7 bases, with 12 bases left in between. The V gene's germline CDR1 is MNHEY and CDR2 SVGAGI. The CDR3 DNA is TGTGCCAGCGGGGAGGGGGTTAACATTCAGTACTTC. As protein: CASGEGVNIQYF.

The chain joins TRBV11-2 to TRBJ2-7; D gene uncertain. The V gene lost 4 bases and the J gene lost 0 bases, with 10 bases spanning the gap. The CDR3 runs to 14 residues. Germline V gene data show CDR1 as SGHAT and CDR2 as FQNNGV. CDR3 protein: CASSYSALSYEQYF. The CDR3 region has the DNA TGTGCCAGCAGCTACAGTGCCCTCTCCTACGAGCAGTACTTC.

This clone was seen a single time. The chain combines TRBV18 with TRBJ2-3, with a weak D call TRBD2 (5 bases). The CDR3 runs to 16 residues. V was pared by 0 bases and J by 2 bases, with 12 bases between. Per the germline V gene, CDR1 is KGHSH and CDR2 is LQKENI. The CDR3 sequence is CASSPPSGSVTDTQYF. CDR3 in DNA: TGTGCCAGCTCACCACCGTCGGGGTCGGTCACAGATACGCAGTATTTT.

The chain links TRBV19 to TRBJ1-1, with unresolved D. The CDR3 is 13 residues long. Germline V lookup: CDR1 LNHDA, CDR2 SQIVND (reference sequence). V was trimmed by 7 bases and J by 1 base, leaving 10 bases between them. The CDR3: CASTNVQNTEAFF. CDR3 sequence (DNA): TGTGCCAGTACCAATGTTCAGAACACTGAAGCTTTCTTT.

The chain employs TRBV3-1 (or the pseudogene TRBV3-2) and TRBJ2-1; 8 nucleotides agree with TRBD2. This CDR3 comprises 14 residues. Per the germline V gene, CDR1 is LGHDT and CDR2 is YNNKEL (reference sequence). J gave up 5 bases and V 3 bases, and 3 bases lay outside the gene matches. In DNA, the CDR3 is TGTGCCAGCAGCCATTTGGGACTAGACAATGAGCAGTTCTTC. Amino acid sequence: CASSHLGLDNEQFF.